Following are 25 T cell receptor beta chains from one sample sequenced in a study of OX40 agonist ivuxolimab in advanced cancers. Repertoires were generated with immunoSEQ multiplex PCR, while TCRdb's copy carries only in-frame clones and drops some. The table has about 49,000 clones, 85% seen once. The source material was CD4+ or CD8+ T cells sorted from blood, sampled in a trial of the OX40 agonist ivuxolimab. Receptors were obtained from an adult with an advanced solid tumor such as melanoma, head and neck, liver or kidney cancer.

This chain links TRBV5-4 with TRBJ2-7; possible D gene TRBD2, 6 bases. CDR1 and CDR2 from the germline V gene are SGHNT and YYREEE (reference sequence). V was trimmed by 0 bases and J by 1 base, leaving 11 bases between them. The CDR3 is made up of 15 amino acids. The CDR3 DNA follows: TGTGCCAGCAGCTTGGGGGACTCACGGTCCTACGAGCAGTACGTC. Amino acid sequence: CASSLGDSRSYEQYV.

The chain has TRBV15 and TRBJ1-1, with D possibly TRBD1 on 6 matching bases. Germline CDR1 reads LNHNV; CDR2 reads YYDKDF (reference sequence). This CDR3 is built from 11 residues. V lost 9 bases, J lost 10 bases, and 15 bases lay in between. The CDR3 is CATLGQSGAFF. The CDR3 nucleotides read TGTGCCACTCTAGGACAGAGTGGAGCTTTCTTT. Drawing the rest from reference TRBV15 and TRBJ1-1, the complete variable domain is DAMVIQNPRYQVTQFGKPVTLSCSQTLNHNVMYWYQQKSSQAPKLLFHYYDKDFNNEADTPDNFQSRRPNTSFCFLDIRSPGLGDTAMYLCATLGQSGAFFGQGTRLTVV.

CDR3 sequence (DNA): TGTGCCAGCAGCTCCGACAGGGTCGGCTACACCTTC. The encoded protein is CASSSDRVGYTF. The chain is built from TRBV6-1 and TRBJ1-2, with 7 bases identical to TRBD1. V shed 6 bases and J 8 bases; nucleotides not matched to a gene: 6. In germline, CDR1 is MNHNS, CDR2 SASEGT. There are 12 residues in the CDR3.

On this clone itself: Other nucleotide sequences from this sample produce the same CDR3. The chain is built from TRBV14 and TRBJ2-2, with 10 positions matching TRBD2. V lost 4 bases to trimming and J lost 6 bases; unmatched junction nucleotides: 5. The CDR3 has 15 residues. Germline CDR1 is SGHDN and CDR2 is FVKESK. CDR3 nucleotide sequence: TGTGCCAGCAGCCGATCAGCGGGGGGGGCCGGGGAGCTGTTTTTT. Translated: CASSRSAGGAGELFF.

The rearrangement joins TRBV9 to TRBJ2-3; 9 bases align to TRBD2. V dropped 0 bases and J dropped 1; count of bases not matched to a gene: 9. Germline V gene data show CDR1 as SGDLS and CDR2 as YYNGEE. The length of the CDR3 is 18 residues. CDR3 coding DNA: TGTGCCAGCAGCGTAGAGGGTCTAGCGGGGATAGGCACAGATACGCAGTATTTT. This codes for CASSVEGLAGIGTDTQYF.

V is TRBV14 and J is TRBJ2-7, with a possible D match to TRBD1 (6 bases). This CDR3 spans 12 amino acids. V shed 2 bases and J shed 5 bases, with 7 bases lying between them. CDR1 and CDR2 from the germline V gene are SGHDN and FVKESK. The CDR3 is CASSQTGNEQYF. In DNA form, the CDR3 reads TGTGCCAGCAGCCAAACAGGGAACGAGCAGTACTTC.

The V and J genes are TRBV27 and TRBJ2-5; weak D call: TRBD1 (5 bases). Germline V gene sequence: CDR1 MNHEY, CDR2 SMNVEV (reference sequence). The CDR3 extends over 16 amino acids. Trimming took off 2 bases at V and 4 bases at J, with 17 bases between the two ends. This CDR3 is CASSLSKGFSLETQYF. Written as DNA, the CDR3 is TGTGCCAGCAGTTTAAGTAAGGGGTTTTCGCTAGAGACCCAGTACTTC.

The chain links TRBV27 to TRBJ1-5; the D gene is possibly TRBD1 (5 bases). CDR3 length equals 14 residues. Germline V gene sequence: CDR1 MNHEY, CDR2 SMNVEV (reference sequence). The V gene lost 2 bases and the J gene lost 3 bases, with 8 bases spanning the gap. The DNA for the CDR3 is TGTGCCAGCAGTTTAGGGGGAGACAATCAGCCCCAGCATTTT. Protein: CASSLGGDNQPQHF.

The chain joins TRBV9 to TRBJ2-3; 11 positions match TRBD2. Per germline, CDR1 SGDLS and CDR2 YYNGEE. The V and J ends lost 0 bases and 6 bases, in that order; junction bases with no gene match: 9. CDR3 length equals 17 residues. The CDR3, as DNA: TGTGCCAGCAGCGTAGTTGGTAGCGGGGGGGCAGGGGATACGCAGTATTTT. Amino acids: CASSVVGSGGAGDTQYF.

The chain is built from TRBV2 and TRBJ2-4; tentative D call: TRBD1 (6 bases). This CDR3 contains 13 residues. The V end lost 10 bases, the J end lost 7 bases, and 17 bases lay between the germline ends. The germline V gene has CDR1 SNHLY and CDR2 FYNNEI. In DNA form, the CDR3 reads TGTGCCATCCTGGACAGCGGAAAGAACATTCAGTACTTC. This gives the protein CAILDSGKNIQYF.

The rearrangement uses TRBV4-1 and TRBJ2-1; D call uncertain. This CDR3 is built from 17 residues. V was shortened by 0 bases and J by 0 bases, with 12 bases between the two germline ends. Germline V CDR1 and CDR2: MGHRA, YSYEKL. Written as DNA, the CDR3 is TGCGCCAGCAGCCAAGATCCGGCCGGCATCTCCTACAATGAGCAGTTCTTC. This translates into CASSQDPAGISYNEQFF.

V is TRBV19 and J is TRBJ1-2, with D possibly being TRBD1 (5 bases). Trimming removed 5 bases at V and 7 bases at J, with 14 bases between. Germline CDR1 reads LNHDA; CDR2 reads SQIVND (reference sequence). CDR3 size: 13 residues. The CDR3 spells CASSWGGETGYTF. As DNA, the CDR3 is TGTGCCAGTAGTTGGGGGGGTGAAACTGGCTACACCTTC.

J is TRBJ2-7 and V is TRBV5-6, with 7 bases identical to TRBD2. V gave up 2 bases and J gave up 1 base; unmatched junction bases: 3. This CDR3 contains 14 residues. The germline V gene has CDR1 SGHDT and CDR2 YYEEEE. CDR3 in DNA: TGTGCCAGCAGCTTTGGGAGGGAATCCTACGAGCAGTACTTC. As protein: CASSFGRESYEQYF. The variable domain in full, with the rest retrieved from reference TRBV5-6 and TRBJ2-7, is DAGVTQSPTHLIKTRGQQVTLRCSPKSGHDTVSWYQQALGQGPQFIFQYYEEEERQRGNFPDRFSGHQFPNYSSELNVNALLLGDSALYLCASSFGRESYEQYFGPGTRLTVT.

The chain carries TRBV4-1 and TRBJ2-5, with D perhaps TRBD2 (6 bases). The CDR3 is made up of 14 amino acids. Germline values: CDR1 MGHRA, CDR2 YSYEKL. The ends were cut back, 4 bases at V and 4 bases at J, with 13 bases in the middle. CDR3: CASSPRTIIETQYF. Here the CDR3 DNA reads TGCGCCAGCAGCCCTCGGACTATAATAGAGACCCAGTACTTC.

This clone was seen once. The rearrangement links TRBV5-4 to TRBJ2-4; D perhaps matches TRBD2 (6 bases). This CDR3 spans 12 amino acids. V lost 4 bases to trimming and J lost 6 bases, with 8 bases between them. Germline V gene data show CDR1 as SGHNT and CDR2 as YYREEE (reference sequence). The DNA for the CDR3 is TGTGCCAGCAGCCCGGGACTAAACATTCAGTACTTC. This encodes CASSPGLNIQYF.

This rearrangement joins TRBV5-5 to TRBJ2-3, with TRBD1 identical over 8 bases. The V gene end was trimmed by 2 bases and the J gene end by 5 bases; junction bases not matched to a gene: 1. Looked up from germline, CDR1 is SGHKS and CDR2 is YYEKEE (reference sequence). This CDR3 contains 13 residues. CDR3 nucleotides: TGTGCCAGCAGCTTAGACAGGGGAGATACGCAGTATTTT. Translated, it gives CASSLDRGDTQYF.

V is TRBV11-2 and J is TRBJ2-2, with D possibly called TRBD1 or TRBD2 (5 bases each). The CDR3 contains 12 residues. In germline, CDR1 is SGHAT, CDR2 FQNNGV. Trimming took off 11 bases at V and 8 bases at J, with 15 bases between the two ends. In nucleotides, the CDR3 is TGTGCCGGACCGGGGCCCCGAGGGGAGCTGTTTTTT. Translating gives CAGPGPRGELFF.

The chain has TRBV7-2 and TRBJ2-2; D gene ambiguous. This CDR3 contains 11 residues. The V end lost 1 base, the J end lost 9 bases, and 3 bases lay between the germline ends. Germline CDR1 reads SGHTA; CDR2 reads FQGNSA. CDR3: CASSLDRELFF. For the CDR3, the DNA is TGTGCCAGCAGCTTAGATCGGGAGCTGTTTTTT.

This clone was seen just once. The chain carries TRBV7-9 and TRBJ2-1; D possibly corresponds to TRBD2 (5 bases). CDR3 length: 17 residues. V lost 1 base and J 6 bases, leaving 19 bases between the germline ends. Germline CDR1 is SEHNR and CDR2 is FQNEAQ (reference sequence). Here the CDR3 reads CASSLELRGRGSNEQFF. CDR3 sequence (DNA): TGTGCCAGCAGCTTAGAGCTTCGTGGTCGCGGGTCCAATGAGCAGTTCTTC.

The chain carries TRBV7-8 and TRBJ1-3; D gene unclear. Germline V gives CDR1 SGHVS, CDR2 FQNEAQ. CDR3 length: 15 residues. Trimming shortened V by 5 bases and J by 0 bases, and 11 bases separated the two germline ends. CDR3: CASSGGLGSGNTIYF. The CDR3 DNA sequence: TGTGCCAGCAGCGGCGGACTTGGCTCTGGAAACACCATATATTTT.

This clone was picked up a small number of times. The V gene is TRBV4-1, the J gene TRBJ1-1; 8 nucleotides line up with TRBD1. Germline V gives CDR1 MGHRA, CDR2 YSYEKL. The trim removed 5 bases at V and 1 base at J, leaving 3 bases unmatched. The CDR3 loop spans 14 amino acids. The CDR3: CASSATGGNTEAFF. CDR3 sequence (DNA): TGCGCCAGCAGCGCCACAGGGGGGAACACTGAAGCTTTCTTT.

This clone was recorded only once. J is TRBJ1-3 and V is TRBV9, with unresolved D. V shed 0 bases and J shed 0 bases, with 7 bases lying between them. The length of the CDR3 is 15 residues. CDR1 and CDR2 from the germline V gene are SGDLS and YYNGEE. The CDR3 sequence is CASSVGQSSGNTIYF. The CDR3 coding sequence is TGTGCCAGCAGCGTAGGGCAATCCTCTGGAAACACCATATATTTT.

This clone came up once. The chain is built from TRBV4-3 and TRBJ2-3, with D perhaps given as TRBD1 or TRBD2 (5 bases each). This CDR3 region has 14 residues. Germline loops: CDR1 LGHNA, CDR2 YSLEER. Trimming removed 4 bases from V and 2 bases from J, with 10 bases in between. CDR3: CASSPGQLTDTQYF. The CDR3 DNA reads TGCGCCAGCAGCCCGGGGCAGCTCACAGATACGCAGTATTTT.

Only one count was recorded for this clone. The chain has TRBV7-9 and TRBJ1-3; a weak D match, TRBD1 (5 bases). Germline lookup yields CDR1 SEHNR and CDR2 FQNEAQ (reference sequence). Deletions cut 5 bases from V and 0 bases from J, with 11 bases between. The CDR3 totals 15 residues. CDR3 residues: CASSHLDSSGNTIYF. The CDR3 nucleotides read TGTGCCAGCAGCCATCTCGACAGCTCTGGAAACACCATATATTTT.

The chain uses TRBV5-1 and TRBJ2-7; D is ambiguous. V lost 1 base, J lost 2 bases, and 16 bases lay in between. CDR3 length: 16 amino acids. Germline CDR1 and CDR2: SGHRS and YFSETQ. CDR3 sequence reads: CASSLRPNPRPYEQYF. As DNA, the CDR3 is TGCGCCAGCAGCTTGAGACCCAACCCGCGTCCCTACGAGCAGTACTTC.